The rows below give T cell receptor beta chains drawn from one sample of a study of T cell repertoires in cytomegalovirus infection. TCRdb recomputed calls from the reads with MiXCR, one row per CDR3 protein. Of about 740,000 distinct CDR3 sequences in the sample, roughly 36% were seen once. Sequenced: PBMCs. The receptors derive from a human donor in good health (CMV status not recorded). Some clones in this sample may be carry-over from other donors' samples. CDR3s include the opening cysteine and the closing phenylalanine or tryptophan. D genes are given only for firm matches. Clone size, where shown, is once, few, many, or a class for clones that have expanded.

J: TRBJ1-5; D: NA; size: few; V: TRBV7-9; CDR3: CASSPDGAGGYQPQHF; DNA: TGTGCCAGCAGCCCCGATGGTGCTGGTGGGTATCAGCCCCAGCATTTT
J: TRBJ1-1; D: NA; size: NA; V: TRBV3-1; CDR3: CASSVSGGGTEAFF; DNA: TGTGCCAGCAGCGTCTCGGGGGGGGGCACTGAAGCTTTCTTT
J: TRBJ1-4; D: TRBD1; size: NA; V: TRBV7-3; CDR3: CASSLIDRVSNEKLFF; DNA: TGTGCCAGCAGCTTGATCGACAGGGTGAGTAATGAAAAACTGTTTTTT
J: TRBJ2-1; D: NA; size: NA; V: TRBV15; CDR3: CATSRDFMGNEQFF; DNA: TGTGCCACCAGCAGAGATTTCATGGGGAATGAGCAGTTCTTC
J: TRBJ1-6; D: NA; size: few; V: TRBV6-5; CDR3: CASSYFSGSPLHF; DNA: TGTGCCAGCAGTTACTTTTCGGGTTCACCCCTCCACTTT
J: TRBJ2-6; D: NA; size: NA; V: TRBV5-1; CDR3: CASSLVLTSGANVLTF; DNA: TGCGCCAGCAGCTTGGTCTTGACCTCTGGGGCCAACGTCCTGACTTTC
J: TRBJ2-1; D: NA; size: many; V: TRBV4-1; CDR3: CASSQKDYHVQFF; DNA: TGCGCCAGCAGCCAAAAAGACTACCATGTGCAGTTCTTC
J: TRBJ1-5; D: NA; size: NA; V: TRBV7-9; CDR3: CASSLTGPQPQHF; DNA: TGTGCCAGCAGCCTTACAGGGCCTCAGCCCCAGCATTTT
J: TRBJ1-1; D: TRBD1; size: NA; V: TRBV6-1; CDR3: CASRGQGSGEAFF; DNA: TGTGCCAGCAGGGGACAGGGGTCGGGTGAAGCTTTCTTT
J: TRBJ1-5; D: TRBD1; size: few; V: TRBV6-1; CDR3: CASNPGGAGQPQHF; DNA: TGTGCCAGCAACCCAGGGGGCGCCGGTCAGCCCCAGCATTTT
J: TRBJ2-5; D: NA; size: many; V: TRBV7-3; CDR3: CASSFECSGAYDF; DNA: TGTGCCAGCAGCTTCGAGTGTTCGGGAGCCTACGACTTC
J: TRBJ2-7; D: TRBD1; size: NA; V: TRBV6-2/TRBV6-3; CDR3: CASTPKQGAIWTYEQYF; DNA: TGTGCCAGCACTCCCAAACAGGGGGCGATTTGGACCTACGAGCAGTACTTC
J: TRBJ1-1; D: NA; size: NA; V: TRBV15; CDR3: CATSRGGRMNTEAFF; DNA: TGTGCCACCAGCAGAGGAGGACGAATGAACACTGAAGCTTTCTTT
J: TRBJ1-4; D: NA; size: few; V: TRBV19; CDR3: CASSSPGTADEKLFF; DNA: TGTGCCAGTAGTTCCCCCGGGACCGCGGATGAAAAACTGTTTTTT
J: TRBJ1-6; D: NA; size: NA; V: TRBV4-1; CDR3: CASSQIQGGLRNSPLHF; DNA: TGCGCCAGCAGCCAGATACAGGGAGGGCTGAGGAATTCACCCCTCCACTTT
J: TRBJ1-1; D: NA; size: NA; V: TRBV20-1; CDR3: CSANIRAANTEAFF; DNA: TGCAGTGCGAATATCAGGGCCGCTAACACTGAAGCTTTCTTT
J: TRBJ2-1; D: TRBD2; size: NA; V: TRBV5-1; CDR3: CASSLGPSGSSHEQLF; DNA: TGCGCCAGCAGCTTGGGCCCTAGCGGGAGTAGCCATGAGCAGTTATTC
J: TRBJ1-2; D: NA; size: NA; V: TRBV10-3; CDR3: CAISVGFHGYTF; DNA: TGTGCCATCAGTGTAGGGTTCCATGGCTACACCTTC
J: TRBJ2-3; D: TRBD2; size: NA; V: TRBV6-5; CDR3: CATGRGLASRTSTDTQYF; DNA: TGTGCCACTGGAAGGGGACTAGCCTCTCGTACTAGCACAGATACGCAGTATTTT
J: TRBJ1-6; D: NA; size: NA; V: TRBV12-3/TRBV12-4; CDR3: CATGTTNSPLHF; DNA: TGTGCCACCGGGACTACCAATTCACCCCTCCACTTT
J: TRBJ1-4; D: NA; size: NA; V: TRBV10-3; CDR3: CAISVRGGLNEKLFF; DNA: TGTGCCATCAGTGTCAGAGGGGGGCTTAATGAAAAACTGTTTTTT
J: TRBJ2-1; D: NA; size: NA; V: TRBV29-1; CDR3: CSVERSDEQFF; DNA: TGCAGCGTTGAAAGGAGCGATGAGCAGTTCTTC
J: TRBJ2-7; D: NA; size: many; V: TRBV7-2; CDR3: CASSPAVGAAYF; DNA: TGTGCCAGCAGTCCAGCAGTCGGGGCCGCGTACTTC
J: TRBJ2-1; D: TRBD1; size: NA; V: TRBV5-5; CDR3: CASSHRGLSYNEQFF; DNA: TGTGCCAGCAGCCACAGGGGGCTAAGCTACAATGAGCAGTTCTTC